This TCR beta chain was identified during a study of blood T cell repertoires in COVID-19. The wider study: Some COVID-19 samples were acute and others convalescent; all came from the United States, Italy and Spain. T cells, B-cell-depleted T cells, or PBMCs provided the cDNA or gDNA that served as material.

Method: immunoSEQ multiplex PCR; TCRdb's copy keeps in-frame clones and lacks some. The sample contains about 120,000 clones, approximately 85% of which appear only once. Trimming removed 5 bases from V and 7 bases from J, with 12 bases in between. The CDR3 spans 13 residues. Germline V gene data show CDR1 as LNHDA and CDR2 as SQIVND (reference sequence). J is TRBJ1-3 and V is TRBV19; D call uncertain. This receptor was identified in a man aged 25 to 40 with COVID-19, enrolled during active disease. Sequencing input: peripheral blood. CDR3 in amino acids: CASSPGAGNTIYF. The CDR3 bases are TGTGCCAGTAGTCCTGGAGCCGGGAACACCATATATTTT.